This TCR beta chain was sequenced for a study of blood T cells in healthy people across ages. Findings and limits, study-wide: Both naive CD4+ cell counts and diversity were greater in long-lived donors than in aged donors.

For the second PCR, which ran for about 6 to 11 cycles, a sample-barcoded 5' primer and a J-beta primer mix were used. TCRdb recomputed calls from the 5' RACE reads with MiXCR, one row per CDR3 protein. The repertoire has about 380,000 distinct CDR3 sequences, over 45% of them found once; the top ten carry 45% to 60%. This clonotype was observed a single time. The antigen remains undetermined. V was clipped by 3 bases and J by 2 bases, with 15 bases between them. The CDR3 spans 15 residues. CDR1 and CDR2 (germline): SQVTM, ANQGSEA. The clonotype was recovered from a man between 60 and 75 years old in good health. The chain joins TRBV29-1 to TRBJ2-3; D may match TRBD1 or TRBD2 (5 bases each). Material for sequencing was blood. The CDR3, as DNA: TGCAGCGTTGATGGGGGTGGTGGGTTCACAGATACGCAGTATTTT. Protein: CSVDGGGGFTDTQYF.